This T cell receptor beta chain is from a study of blood T cells in healthy people across ages. Findings of the study overall: Diversity of TCR beta per million T cells declined in a roughly linear way with age. Estimated diversity that came from one million T cells was considered an underestimate.

Trimming took off 6 bases at V and 2 bases at J, with 18 bases between the two ends. Germline V lookup: CDR1 SQVTM, CDR2 ANQGSEA. The CDR3 consists of 15 residues. Details on this clonotype: Its antigen is not identified.

Combining a sample-barcoded 5' primer with a J-beta primer mix, a second PCR ran for roughly 7 to 12 cycles. Through a template-switch adaptor with 12 random nucleotides, each cDNA molecule received a tag. MiXCR, applied by TCRdb to the 5' RACE reads, yields one record per CDR3 protein. The table has over 1,300,000 distinct CDR3 sequences, around 59% seen once; the top ten hold over 5%. The V and J genes are TRBV29-1 and TRBJ2-3, with D possibly being TRBD1 (6 bases). The specimen was blood. This receptor was identified in a man aged 18 to 30 in good health. The CDR3 DNA sequence: TGCAGCGTCGCCATCTCAGGGGCCGACACAGATACGCAGTATTTT. It codes for CSVAISGADTDTQYF.